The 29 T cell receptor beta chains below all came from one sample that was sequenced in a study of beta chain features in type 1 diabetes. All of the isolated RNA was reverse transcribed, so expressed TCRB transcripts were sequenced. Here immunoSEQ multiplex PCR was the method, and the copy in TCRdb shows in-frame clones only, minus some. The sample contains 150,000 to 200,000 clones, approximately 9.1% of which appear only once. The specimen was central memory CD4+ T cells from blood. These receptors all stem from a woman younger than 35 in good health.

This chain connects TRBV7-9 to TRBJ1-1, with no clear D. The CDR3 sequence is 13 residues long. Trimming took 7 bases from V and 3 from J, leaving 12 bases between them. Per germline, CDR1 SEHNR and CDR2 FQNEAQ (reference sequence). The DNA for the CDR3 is TGTGCCAGCACGGGTCTATGGGACACTGAAGCTTTCTTT. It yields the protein CASTGLWDTEAFF.

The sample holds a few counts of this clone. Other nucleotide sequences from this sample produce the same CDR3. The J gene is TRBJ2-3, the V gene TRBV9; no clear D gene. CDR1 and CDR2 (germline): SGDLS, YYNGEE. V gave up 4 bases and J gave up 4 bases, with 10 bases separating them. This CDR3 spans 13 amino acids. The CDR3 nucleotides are TGTGCCAGCAGCCCCCAGGTTGCAGATACGCAGTATTTT. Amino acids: CASSPQVADTQYF.

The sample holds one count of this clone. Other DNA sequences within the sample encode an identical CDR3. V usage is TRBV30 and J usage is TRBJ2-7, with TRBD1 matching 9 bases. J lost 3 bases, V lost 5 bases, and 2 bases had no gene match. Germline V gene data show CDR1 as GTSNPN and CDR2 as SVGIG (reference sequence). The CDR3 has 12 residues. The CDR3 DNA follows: TGTGCCTGGGACAGGGGGGGCTACGAGCAGTACTTC. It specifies CAWDRGGYEQYF.

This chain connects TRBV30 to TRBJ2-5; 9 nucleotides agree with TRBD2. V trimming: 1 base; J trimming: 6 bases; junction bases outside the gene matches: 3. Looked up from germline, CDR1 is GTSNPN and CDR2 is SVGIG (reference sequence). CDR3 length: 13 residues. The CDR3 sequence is CAWSGGGGKTQYF. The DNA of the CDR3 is TGTGCCTGGAGTGGCGGGGGGGGGAAGACCCAGTACTTC.

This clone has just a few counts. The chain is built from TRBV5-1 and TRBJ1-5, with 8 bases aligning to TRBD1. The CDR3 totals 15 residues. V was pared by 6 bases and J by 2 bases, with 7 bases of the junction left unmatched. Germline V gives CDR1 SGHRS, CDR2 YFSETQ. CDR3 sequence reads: CASTPTGEGNQPQHF. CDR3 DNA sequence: TGCGCCAGCACCCCGACAGGGGAGGGCAATCAGCCCCAGCATTTT.

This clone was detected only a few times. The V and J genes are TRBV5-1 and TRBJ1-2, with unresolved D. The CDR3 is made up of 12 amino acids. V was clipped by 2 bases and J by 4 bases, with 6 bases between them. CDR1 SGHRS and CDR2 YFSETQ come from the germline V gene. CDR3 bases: TGCGCCAGCAGCTTTGACACCTATGGCTACACCTTC. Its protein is CASSFDTYGYTF.

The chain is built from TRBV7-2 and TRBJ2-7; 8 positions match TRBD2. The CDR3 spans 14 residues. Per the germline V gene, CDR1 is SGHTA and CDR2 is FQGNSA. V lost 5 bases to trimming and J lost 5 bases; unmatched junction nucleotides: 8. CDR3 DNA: TGTGCCAGCAGCGCCACTAGCGGACCCAACGAGCAGTACTTC. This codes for CASSATSGPNEQYF.

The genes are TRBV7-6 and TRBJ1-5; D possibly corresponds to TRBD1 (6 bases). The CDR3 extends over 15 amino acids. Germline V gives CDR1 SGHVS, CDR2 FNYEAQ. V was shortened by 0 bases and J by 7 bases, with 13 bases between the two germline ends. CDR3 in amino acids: CASSLAAGVEQPQHF. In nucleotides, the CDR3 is TGTGCCAGCAGCTTAGCTGCAGGGGTGGAGCAGCCCCAGCATTTT.

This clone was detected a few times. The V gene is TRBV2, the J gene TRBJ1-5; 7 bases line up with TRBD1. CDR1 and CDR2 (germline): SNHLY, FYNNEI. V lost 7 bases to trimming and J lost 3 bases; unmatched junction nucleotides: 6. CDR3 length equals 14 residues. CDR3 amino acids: CASTRQGDNQPQHF. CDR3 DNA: TGTGCCAGCACCAGACAGGGCGACAATCAGCCCCAGCATTTT.

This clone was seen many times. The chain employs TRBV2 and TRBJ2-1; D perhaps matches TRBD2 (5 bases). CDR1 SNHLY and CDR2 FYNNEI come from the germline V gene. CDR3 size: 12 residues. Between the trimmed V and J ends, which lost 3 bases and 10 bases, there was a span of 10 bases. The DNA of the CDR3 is TGTGCCAGCAGTGAGGGCCAGCGGGAGCAGTTCTTC. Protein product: CASSEGQREQFF.

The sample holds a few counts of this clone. This CDR3 reads CASSVDRGVGQPQHF. Here the CDR3 DNA reads TGTGCCAGCAGCGTGGACAGGGGAGTTGGTCAGCCCCAGCATTTT. This chain connects TRBV5-4 to TRBJ1-5, with TRBD1 matching over 9 bases. After removal of 4 bases from V and 6 bases from J, the junction contained 8 bases not matched to a gene. Germline V gene lookup returns CDR1 SGHNT and CDR2 YYREEE (reference sequence). The CDR3 consists of 15 residues.

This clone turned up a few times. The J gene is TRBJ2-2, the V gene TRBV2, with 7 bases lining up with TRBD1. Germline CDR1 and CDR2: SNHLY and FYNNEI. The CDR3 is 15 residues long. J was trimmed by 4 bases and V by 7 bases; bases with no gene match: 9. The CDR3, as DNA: TGTGCCAGCAATATAGGGGGCGCCGGCACCGGGGAGCTGTTTTTT. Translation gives CASNIGGAGTGELFF.

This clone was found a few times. The CDR3 nucleotides are TGTGCCAGCAGTGAATCCGGGTTGGGTGAAAAACTGTTTTTT. This gives the protein CASSESGLGEKLFF. The chain couples TRBV25-1 to TRBJ1-4; no definite D call. The CDR3 length is 14 residues. In germline, CDR1 is MGHDK, CDR2 SYGVNS. V shed 1 base and J shed 7 bases, with 10 bases lying between them.

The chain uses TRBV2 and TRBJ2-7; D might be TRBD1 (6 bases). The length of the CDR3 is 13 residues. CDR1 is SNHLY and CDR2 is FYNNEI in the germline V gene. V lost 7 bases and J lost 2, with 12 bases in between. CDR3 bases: TGTGCCAGCACTAGGGACATCCCCTACGAGCAGTACTTC. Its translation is CASTRDIPYEQYF.

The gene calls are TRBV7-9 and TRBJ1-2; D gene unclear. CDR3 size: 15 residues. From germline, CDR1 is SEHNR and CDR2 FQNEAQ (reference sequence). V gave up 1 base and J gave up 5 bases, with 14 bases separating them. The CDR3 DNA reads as TGTGCCAGCAGCTTAGTAAGGGCCGGGAGGTATGGCTACACCTTC. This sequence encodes CASSLVRAGRYGYTF. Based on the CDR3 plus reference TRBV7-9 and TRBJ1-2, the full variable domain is DTGVSQNPRHKITKRGQNVTFRCDPISEHNRLYWYRQTLGQGPEFLTYFQNEAQLEKSRLLSDRFSAERPKGSFSTLEIQRTEQGDSAMYLCASSLVRAGRYGYTFGSGTRLTVV.

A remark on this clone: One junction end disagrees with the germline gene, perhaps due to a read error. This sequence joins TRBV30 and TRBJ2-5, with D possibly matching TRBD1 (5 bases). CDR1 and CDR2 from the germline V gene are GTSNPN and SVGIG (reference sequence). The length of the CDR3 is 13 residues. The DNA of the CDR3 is TGTACCTGGAGCGTACAGGTACAAGAGACCCAGTACTTC. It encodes CTWSVQVQETQYF.

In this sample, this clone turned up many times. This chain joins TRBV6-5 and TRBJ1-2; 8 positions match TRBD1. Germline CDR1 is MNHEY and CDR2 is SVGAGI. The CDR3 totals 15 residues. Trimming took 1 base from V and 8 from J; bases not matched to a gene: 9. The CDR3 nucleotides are TGTGCCAGCAGTTACTTCAGGGGGCAGGGTGGAGGCTACACCTTC. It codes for CASSYFRGQGGGYTF.

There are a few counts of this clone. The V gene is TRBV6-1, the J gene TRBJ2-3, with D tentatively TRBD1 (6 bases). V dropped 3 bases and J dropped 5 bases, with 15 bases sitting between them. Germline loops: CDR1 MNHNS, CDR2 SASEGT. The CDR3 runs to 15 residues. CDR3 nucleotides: TGTGCCAGCAGTGACAGGGGTCGATGGGAAGATACGCAGTATTTT. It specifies CASSDRGRWEDTQYF.

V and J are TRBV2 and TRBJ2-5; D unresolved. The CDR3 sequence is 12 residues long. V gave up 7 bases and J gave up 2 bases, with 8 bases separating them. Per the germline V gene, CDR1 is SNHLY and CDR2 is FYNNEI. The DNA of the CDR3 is TGTGCCAGCATGTTCCAGCAAGAGACCCAGTACTTC. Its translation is CASMFQQETQYF.

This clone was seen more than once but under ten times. In DNA, the CDR3 is TGTGCCAGCGGCAGGGATTGGACTGAAGCTTTCTTT. Encoded protein: CASGRDWTEAFF. J is TRBJ1-1 and V is TRBV27, with a tentative D call TRBD1 (5 bases). Germline assignment: CDR1 MNHEY and CDR2 SMNVEV (reference sequence). The CDR3 sequence is 12 residues long. V was trimmed by 8 bases and J by 5 bases, leaving 12 bases between them.

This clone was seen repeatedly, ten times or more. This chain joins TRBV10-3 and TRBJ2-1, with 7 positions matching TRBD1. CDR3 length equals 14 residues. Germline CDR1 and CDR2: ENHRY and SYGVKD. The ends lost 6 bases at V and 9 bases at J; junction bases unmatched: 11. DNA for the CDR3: TGTGCCATCAGGGGACAGCCCCCGAGGGGTGAGCAGTTCTTC. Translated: CAIRGQPPRGEQFF.

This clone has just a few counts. The CDR3 DNA reads as TGTGCCAGCAGCCCCCGGGGGGTAGCCAAAAACATTCAGTACTTC. It specifies CASSPRGVAKNIQYF. The chain uses TRBV11-2 and TRBJ2-4; 7 bases align to TRBD2. The CDR3 covers 15 residues. Germline CDR1 reads SGHAT; CDR2 reads FQNNGV. The V gene end was trimmed by 5 bases and the J gene end by 0 bases; junction bases not matched to a gene: 4.

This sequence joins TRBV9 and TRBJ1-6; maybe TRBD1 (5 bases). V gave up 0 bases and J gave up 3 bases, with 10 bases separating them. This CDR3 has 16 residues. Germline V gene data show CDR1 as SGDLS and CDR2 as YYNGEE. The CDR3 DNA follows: TGTGCCAGCAGCGTAGGACAGCAAATCTATAATTCACCCCTCCACTTT. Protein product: CASSVGQQIYNSPLHF.

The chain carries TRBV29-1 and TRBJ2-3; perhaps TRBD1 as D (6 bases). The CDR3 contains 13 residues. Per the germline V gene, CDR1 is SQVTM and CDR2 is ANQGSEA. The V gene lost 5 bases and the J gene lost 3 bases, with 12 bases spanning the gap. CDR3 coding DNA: TGCAGCGTTTCCGAACAGGGAACAGATACGCAGTATTTT. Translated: CSVSEQGTDTQYF.

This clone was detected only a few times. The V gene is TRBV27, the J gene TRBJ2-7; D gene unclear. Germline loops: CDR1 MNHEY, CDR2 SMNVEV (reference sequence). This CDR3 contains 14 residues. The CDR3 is CVCISSGNSGEQYF. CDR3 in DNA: TGTGTGTGTATAAGTAGTGGCAACTCGGGCGAGCAGTACTTC.

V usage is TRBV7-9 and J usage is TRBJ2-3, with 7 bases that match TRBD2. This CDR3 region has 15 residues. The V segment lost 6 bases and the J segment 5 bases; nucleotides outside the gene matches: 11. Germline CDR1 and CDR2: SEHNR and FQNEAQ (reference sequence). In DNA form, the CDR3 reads TGTGCCAGCAGTCGACAGCGGGGATCGGGAGATACGCAGTATTTT. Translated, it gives CASSRQRGSGDTQYF.

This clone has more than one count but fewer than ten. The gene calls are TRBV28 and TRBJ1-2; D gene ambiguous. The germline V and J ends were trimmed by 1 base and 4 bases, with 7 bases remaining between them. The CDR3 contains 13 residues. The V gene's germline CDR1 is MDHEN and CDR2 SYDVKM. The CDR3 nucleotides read TGTGCCAGCAGTTTATTGGCCATCTATGGCTACACCTTC. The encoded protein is CASSLLAIYGYTF.

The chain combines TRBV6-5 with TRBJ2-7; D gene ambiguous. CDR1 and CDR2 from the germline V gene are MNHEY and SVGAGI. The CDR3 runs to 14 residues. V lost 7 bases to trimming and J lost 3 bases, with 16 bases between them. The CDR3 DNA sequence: TGTGCCAGCACTGTTAGATCGCTAGGCTACGAGCAGTACTTC. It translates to CASTVRSLGYEQYF.

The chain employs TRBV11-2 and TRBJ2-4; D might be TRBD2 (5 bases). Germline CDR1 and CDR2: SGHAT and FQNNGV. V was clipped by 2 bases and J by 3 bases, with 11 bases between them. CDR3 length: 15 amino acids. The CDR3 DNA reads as TGTGCCAGCAGCTTAAGACTATGGGACAAAAACATTCAGTACTTC. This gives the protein CASSLRLWDKNIQYF.